The 23 T cell receptor beta chains in this list originate from one sample, sequenced in a study of OX40 agonist ivuxolimab in advanced cancers. Only in-frame clones appear in the TCRdb table, and some are missing; sequencing was by immunoSEQ multiplex PCR. The sample carries 60,000 to 100,000 clones, 87% recorded once. This specimen consisted of CD4+ or CD8+ T cells sorted from blood, obtained in a trial of the OX40 agonist ivuxolimab. These receptors were collected from an adult with an advanced solid tumor such as melanoma, head and neck, liver or kidney cancer.

The chain has TRBV6-6 and TRBJ1-2; 11 nucleotides line up with TRBD1. Germline lookup yields CDR1 MNHNY and CDR2 SVGAGI (reference sequence). The CDR3 is 13 amino acids. Trimming took 8 bases from V and 9 from J; bases not matched to a gene: 8. Here the CDR3 DNA reads TGTGCCAGCGGCCTAGGACAGGGGGCCAGCTACACCTTC. It specifies CASGLGQGASYTF.

This rearrangement joins TRBV21-1 to TRBJ1-2. TRBV21-1 is an annotated pseudogene. The CDR3 runs 16 residues. CDR3 nucleotides: TGTGCCAGCAGCAAAGTTGAACACGTAGGAGGAGATGGCTACACCTTC. Translation: CASSKVEHVGGDGYTF.

This clone was seen a handful of times. This CDR3 reads CAISGTAYEQYF. CDR3 sequence (DNA): TGTGCCATCAGTGGGACAGCCTACGAGCAGTACTTC. This chain links TRBV10-3 with TRBJ2-7; TRBD1 might be the D (6 bases). The CDR3 runs to 12 residues. CDR1 ENHRY and CDR2 SYGVKD come from the germline V gene. V was pared by 4 bases and J by 2 bases, with 6 bases between.

The V call is TRBV18, the J call TRBJ2-7; 9 nucleotides match TRBD2. V lost 4 bases, J lost 2 bases, and 3 bases stayed unmatched. The CDR3 runs 14 residues. The germline gives CDR1 KGHSH, CDR2 LQKENI. The CDR3 loop reads CASSLKRGAYEQYF. In nucleotides, the CDR3 is TGTGCCAGCTCACTTAAGCGGGGGGCCTACGAGCAGTACTTC.

The chain carries TRBV15 and TRBJ2-4; 8 bases agree with TRBD2. The trim removed 5 bases at V and 7 bases at J, leaving 7 bases unmatched. CDR1 is LNHNV, CDR2 YYDKDF, per germline (reference sequence). The CDR3 is 14 amino acids. This CDR3 reads CATSGGLADNIQYF. The CDR3 coding sequence is TGTGCCACCAGCGGAGGACTAGCAGACAACATTCAGTACTTC.

The chain has TRBV5-1 and TRBJ1-5; D not certain. Germline assignment: CDR1 SGHRS and CDR2 YFSETQ. The length of the CDR3 is 13 residues. V was trimmed by 1 base and J by 4 bases, leaving 6 bases between them. DNA for the CDR3: TGCGCCAGCAGCTTGTTAGGGAATCAGCCCCAGCATTTT. Its protein is CASSLLGNQPQHF.

The gene calls are TRBV6-5 and TRBJ1-4; 8 bases agree with TRBD1. From germline, CDR1 is MNHEY and CDR2 SVGAGI. CDR3 length equals 14 residues. After removal of 7 bases from V and 8 bases from J, the junction contained 9 bases not matched to a gene. This CDR3 reads CASTAQGVEEKLFF. DNA of the CDR3: TGTGCCAGCACCGCACAGGGGGTCGAGGAAAAACTGTTTTTT.

The genes are TRBV7-8 and TRBJ1-5; D gene unclear. The V and J ends lost 2 bases and 5 bases respectively, with 10 bases between them. Looked up from germline, CDR1 is SGHVS and CDR2 is FQNEAQ. The CDR3 covers 14 residues. In nucleotides, the CDR3 is TGTGCCAGCAGCTTATGGGAAGAGCATCAGCCCCAGCATTTT. This codes for CASSLWEEHQPQHF.

J is TRBJ1-1 and V is TRBV5-4, with D possibly matching TRBD1 (6 bases). Germline V lookup: CDR1 SGHNT, CDR2 YYREEE (reference sequence). The CDR3 is 14 residues long. With 1 base removed from V and 3 bases from J, the gap between germline ends came to 10 bases. CDR3 nucleotide sequence: TGTGCCAGCAGCTTGTGGGGGGCGGACACTGAAGCTTTCTTT. This translates into CASSLWGADTEAFF.

The chain combines TRBV5-1 with TRBJ1-4; D remains unclear. Deletions cut 4 bases from V and 6 bases from J, with 7 bases between. This CDR3 comprises 12 residues. From germline, CDR1 is SGHRS and CDR2 YFSETQ. The CDR3 DNA reads TGCGCCAGCAGCCCGGGCGATGAAAAACTGTTTTTT. It yields the protein CASSPGDEKLFF.

The CDR3 nucleotides read TGTGCCAGCAGTGAGGACACCGGGGAGCTGTTTTTT. Translated: CASSEDTGELFF. This rearrangement joins TRBV2 to TRBJ2-2; D remains unclear. The V gene lost 3 bases and the J gene lost 3 bases, with 2 bases spanning the gap. The CDR3 has 12 amino acids. The V gene's germline CDR1 is SNHLY and CDR2 FYNNEI.

The V call is TRBV5-6, the J call TRBJ1-2, with a possible D match to TRBD1 (6 bases). Germline CDR1 and CDR2: SGHDT and YYEEEE. There are 13 residues in the CDR3. The ends were cut back, 2 bases at V and 7 bases at J, with 12 bases in the middle. DNA of the CDR3: TGTGCCAGCAGCTTCCACAGGGCGGGTGGCTACACCTTC. Protein: CASSFHRAGGYTF.

This clone was counted between two and nine times. The J gene is TRBJ1-1, the V gene TRBV18; D not certain. Trimming shortened V by 3 bases and J by 5 bases, and 19 bases separated the two germline ends. There are 16 residues in the CDR3. Germline CDR1 KGHSH, CDR2 LQKENI. Here the CDR3 DNA reads TGTGCCAGCTCACCGGGAGCTACCCTAAGAGGGACTGAAGCTTTCTTT. It is translated as CASSPGATLRGTEAFF.

The V gene is TRBV18, the J gene TRBJ1-2; TRBD1 is a possible D gene (6 bases). CDR3 size: 15 residues. Trimming stripped 1 base from V and 4 bases from J, with 13 bases between. Per germline, CDR1 KGHSH and CDR2 LQKENI. The CDR3 sequence is CASSPLDRTGYGYTF. CDR3 nucleotides: TGTGCCAGCTCACCACTCGACAGGACGGGCTATGGCTACACCTTC.

V is TRBV14 and J is TRBJ2-2; maybe TRBD2 (6 bases). The V end was cut by 4 bases, the J end by 5 bases, with 8 bases between. This CDR3 has 13 amino acids. The germline V gene encodes CDR1 SGHDN and CDR2 FVKESK. The DNA for the CDR3 is TGTGCCAGCAGCCGGGACTTGACCGGGGAGCTGTTTTTT. This sequence encodes CASSRDLTGELFF. Variable domain in full (rest from reference TRBV14 and TRBJ2-2): EAGVTQFPSHSVIEKGQTVTLRCDPISGHDNLYWYRRVMGKEIKFLLHFVKESKQDESGMPNNRFLAERTGGTYSTLKVQPAELEDSGVYFCASSRDLTGELFFGEGSRLTVL.

The table lists this clone with a count of one. The chain combines TRBV6-6 with TRBJ1-2; possible D gene TRBD1, 6 bases. The V gene's germline CDR1 is MNHNY and CDR2 SVGAGI (reference sequence). The V gene lost 6 bases and the J gene lost 7 bases, with 21 bases spanning the gap. The CDR3 runs 15 residues. As DNA, the CDR3 is TGTGCCAGCAGACAGTCCCAGGGGCTCCGTGGTGGCTACACCTTC. Translating gives CASRQSQGLRGGYTF.

CDR3 residues: CSVARTVDTGELFF. CDR3 sequence (DNA): TGCAGCGTCGCTAGGACAGTCGACACCGGGGAGCTGTTTTTT. The rearrangement links TRBV29-1 to TRBJ2-2, with a possible D match to TRBD1 (6 bases). The germline V and J ends were trimmed by 6 bases and 3 bases, with 14 bases remaining between them. This CDR3 has 14 residues. CDR1 is SQVTM and CDR2 is ANQGSEA in the germline V gene.

The rearrangement links TRBV5-4 to TRBJ2-1; D might be TRBD2 (6 bases). Germline CDR1 SGHNT, CDR2 YYREEE (reference sequence). The germline V and J ends were trimmed by 2 bases and 6 bases, with 9 bases remaining between them. The CDR3 is 13 amino acids. CDR3 coding DNA: TGTGCCAGCAGCTTCCGGGGAGGCAATGAGCAGTTCTTC. As protein: CASSFRGGNEQFF.

The genes are TRBV7-9 and TRBJ2-1; 10 bases fit TRBD2. The V gene's germline CDR1 is SEHNR and CDR2 FQNEAQ (reference sequence). This CDR3 is 14 amino acids long. Unmatched junction bases numbered 8, after V lost 5 bases and J lost 10 bases. The CDR3 DNA reads as TGTGCCAGCAGCCCATATAGCGGGAGGATCGAGCAGTTCTTC. It is translated as CASSPYSGRIEQFF.

This clone came up a few times. The CDR3 region is CASSHRGHVGNEQFF. The DNA for the CDR3 is TGTGCCAGCAGTCACAGGGGGCATGTGGGCAATGAGCAGTTCTTC. The chain recombines TRBV2 with TRBJ2-1, with 9 bases fitting TRBD1. This CDR3 comprises 15 residues. The V gene's germline CDR1 is SNHLY and CDR2 FYNNEI. After removal of 5 bases from V and 6 bases from J, the junction contained 8 bases not matched to a gene.

This clone has just one count. The J gene is TRBJ1-5, the V gene TRBV19; unclear D gene. V was pared by 4 bases and J by 9 bases, with 16 bases between. Germline lookup yields CDR1 LNHDA and CDR2 SQIVND (reference sequence). This CDR3 is built from 14 residues. CDR3 nucleotide sequence: TGTGCCAGTAGTACCACGGTGGGAGGAGGGCCCCAGCATTTT. Translation gives CASSTTVGGGPQHF.

V and J are TRBV14 and TRBJ2-1; D unresolved. V was clipped by 4 bases and J by 8 bases, with 3 bases between them. This CDR3 spans 10 amino acids. Germline CDR1 SGHDN, CDR2 FVKESK. DNA for the CDR3: TGTGCCAGCAGCCTGGATGAGCAGTTCTTC. It is translated as CASSLDEQFF.

This clone was counted only a few times. This rearrangement joins TRBV7-3 to TRBJ2-1; D is undetermined. Per germline, CDR1 SGHTA and CDR2 FQGTGA. The CDR3 totals 15 residues. V was shortened by 0 bases and J by 4 bases, with 10 bases between the two germline ends. The CDR3 protein is CASSLTGDFYNEQFF. The CDR3 DNA follows: TGTGCCAGCAGCTTAACGGGTGACTTTTACAATGAGCAGTTCTTC. Using reference TRBV7-3 and TRBJ2-1 for the parts outside the CDR3, the full variable domain is GAGVSQTPSNKVTEKGKYVELRCDPISGHTALYWYRQSLGQGPEFLIYFQGTGAADDSGLPNDRFFAVRPEGSVSTLKIQRTERGDSAVYLCASSLTGDFYNEQFFGPGTRLTVL.